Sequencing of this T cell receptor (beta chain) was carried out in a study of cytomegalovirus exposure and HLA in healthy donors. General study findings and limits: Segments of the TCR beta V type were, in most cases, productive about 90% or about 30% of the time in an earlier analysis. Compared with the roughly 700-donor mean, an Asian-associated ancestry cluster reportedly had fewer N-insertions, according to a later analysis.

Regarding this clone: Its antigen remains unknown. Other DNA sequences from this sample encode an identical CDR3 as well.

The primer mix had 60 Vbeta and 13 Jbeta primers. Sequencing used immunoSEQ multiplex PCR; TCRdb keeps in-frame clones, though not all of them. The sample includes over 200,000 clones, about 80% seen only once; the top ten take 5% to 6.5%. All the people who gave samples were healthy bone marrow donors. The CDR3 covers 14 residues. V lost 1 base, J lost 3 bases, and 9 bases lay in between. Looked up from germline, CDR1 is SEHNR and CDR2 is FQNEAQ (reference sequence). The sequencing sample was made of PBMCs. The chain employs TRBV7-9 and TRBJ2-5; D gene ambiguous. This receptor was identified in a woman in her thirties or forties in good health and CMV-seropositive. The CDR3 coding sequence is TGTGCCAGCAGCTTAGTAGGCCGGGAAGAGACCCAGTACTTC. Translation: CASSLVGREETQYF.